Each of the 21 T cell receptor beta chains below was sequenced from the same sample in a study of blood T cell repertoires in COVID-19 (dated by TCRdb to 2019 to 2021). The library came from the immunoSEQ multiplex PCR assay. TCRdb took this table from immuneACCESS and kept in-frame rearrangements with V and J called. Such tables lack part of the clones; where checked against another copy, unresolved V genes explain under half of the gap, and the rest is unexplained. The sample table lists about 170,000 clones, about 91% of them with a count of one. The biggest ten clones account for roughly 1.6% of the sample. The sequenced sample consisted of peripheral blood. All receptors come from a woman in her 50s with acute or convalescent COVID-19.

The chain joins TRBV6-5 to TRBJ1-2, with D possibly TRBD1 on 5 matching bases. This CDR3 region has 15 residues. Trimming pared 5 bases from V and 4 bases from J, leaving 17 bases between. The V gene's germline CDR1 is MNHEY and CDR2 SVGAGI. CDR3 amino acids: CASSRPPDSTYGYTF. CDR3 sequence (DNA): TGTGCCAGCAGTCGTCCACCTGACAGTACCTATGGCTACACCTTC.

This rearrangement joins TRBV5-6 to TRBJ1-5; no clear D. V gave up 1 base and J gave up 4 bases, with 6 bases separating them. The CDR3 contains 13 residues. CDR1 is SGHDT, CDR2 YYEEEE, per germline. CDR3 in DNA: TGTGCCAGCAGCTTGTTCGGTAATCAGCCCCAGCATTTT. Its translation is CASSLFGNQPQHF.

The chain employs TRBV28 and TRBJ1-1, with a possible D match to TRBD1 (5 bases). V gave up 6 bases and J gave up 4 bases, with 12 bases separating them. Germline assignment: CDR1 MDHEN and CDR2 SYDVKM. CDR3 length equals 13 residues. This CDR3 is CASRLWGGTEAFF. For the CDR3, the DNA is TGTGCCAGCAGACTGTGGGGGGGCACTGAAGCTTTCTTT.

The rearrangement uses TRBV2 and TRBJ1-5; D is unclear. From germline, CDR1 is SNHLY and CDR2 FYNNEI. The V end lost 5 bases, the J end lost 7 bases, and 12 bases lay between the germline ends. This CDR3 region has 13 residues. The CDR3 nucleotides are TGTGCCAGCAGTTCAGCGACCGGGCAGCCCCAGCATTTT. Translating gives CASSSATGQPQHF. Looking up the rest from reference TRBV2 and TRBJ1-5 gives the full variable domain: EPEVTQTPSHQVTQMGQEVILRCVPISNHLYFYWYRQILGQKVEFLVSFYNNEISEKSEIFDDQFSVERPDGSNFTLKIRSTKLEDSAMYFCASSSATGQPQHFGDGTRLSIL.

This rearrangement joins TRBV6-6 to TRBJ1-3, with D possibly being TRBD1 (5 bases). The germline gives CDR1 MNHNY, CDR2 SVGAGI (reference sequence). The CDR3 loop spans 15 amino acids. Between the trimmed V and J ends, which lost 2 bases and 4 bases, there was a span of 12 bases. The CDR3 coding sequence is TGTGCCAGCAGTTACGAGGGGACTGAAGGAAACACCATATATTTT. Translating it yields CASSYEGTEGNTIYF.

The rearrangement joins TRBV3-1 (or the pseudogene TRBV3-2) to TRBJ2-3; a weak D match, TRBD2 (6 bases). Germline CDR1 reads LGHDT; CDR2 reads YNNKEL (reference sequence). The CDR3 sequence is 18 residues long. With 0 bases removed from V and 1 base from J, the gap between germline ends came to 17 bases. CDR3 sequence: CASSQDTGRGIRTDTQYF. The CDR3 bases are TGTGCCAGCAGCCAAGATACGGGTCGGGGGATCCGCACAGATACGCAGTATTTT.

In this sample, this clone turned up once. The CDR3 region is CAWRNRGHHEQYF. The CDR3 nucleotides read TGTGCCTGGAGGAACAGGGGTCATCACGAGCAGTACTTC. The chain recombines TRBV30 with TRBJ2-7; TRBD1 aligns across 7 bases. V was clipped by 3 bases and J by 5 bases; unmatched bases: 7. CDR1 and CDR2 (germline): GTSNPN, SVGIG (reference sequence). CDR3 length: 13 residues.

The rearrangement uses TRBV27 and TRBJ1-1; D call uncertain. The germline V gene has CDR1 MNHEY and CDR2 SMNVEV (reference sequence). V shed 0 bases and J shed 4 bases, with 12 bases lying between them. The CDR3 loop spans 15 amino acids. The chain's CDR3 is CASSLSRPAGTEAFF. The DNA for the CDR3 is TGTGCCAGCAGTTTATCGAGGCCGGCCGGCACTGAAGCTTTCTTT.

The chain couples TRBV11-3 to TRBJ2-3, with 8 positions matching TRBD2. The CDR3 runs to 15 residues. J gave up 2 bases and V 5 bases, and 6 bases lay outside the gene matches. From germline, CDR1 is SGHNT and CDR2 YENEEA. CDR3 protein: CASSAGLEDTDTQYF. The DNA of the CDR3 is TGTGCCAGCAGCGCGGGACTAGAAGACACAGATACGCAGTATTTT.

The chain recombines TRBV5-1 with TRBJ2-7; no clear D. The CDR3 loop spans 14 amino acids. Germline V CDR1 and CDR2: SGHRS, YFSETQ. Trimming removed 0 bases from V and 2 bases from J, with 9 bases in between. The CDR3 here is CASSLGHPTYEQYF. The CDR3 DNA reads TGCGCCAGCAGCTTGGGGCACCCCACCTACGAGCAGTACTTC.

The V and J genes are TRBV7-9 and TRBJ1-4; D might be TRBD1 (5 bases). V was pared by 1 base and J by 10 bases, with 10 bases between. CDR3 size: 13 residues. CDR1 is SEHNR, CDR2 FQNEAQ, per germline (reference sequence). CDR3 loop: CASSLEGRGKLFF. The DNA for the CDR3 is TGTGCCAGCAGCTTAGAGGGGAGGGGAAAACTGTTTTTT.

V and J are TRBV5-8 and TRBJ2-5; the match to TRBD2 covers 8 bases. The CDR3 contains 15 residues. The J segment lost 4 bases and the V segment lost 6 bases, leaving 11 bases of the junction unmatched. CDR1 is SGHTS and CDR2 is YDEGEE in the germline V gene. In nucleotides, the CDR3 is TGTGCCAGCATCCTTTGGGCGGGAGGTGGAGAGACCCAGTACTTC. Protein sequence: CASILWAGGGETQYF.

The rearrangement links TRBV30 to TRBJ1-2; D is ambiguous. Trimming stripped 1 base from V and 4 bases from J, with 10 bases between. The CDR3 runs 13 residues. The germline CDR1 and CDR2 sequences are GTSNPN and SVGIG (reference sequence). The CDR3 nucleotides are TGTGCCTGGAGTGAATTGACTGGCTATGGCTACACCTTC. Residues: CAWSELTGYGYTF.

V and J are TRBV7-3 and TRBJ2-1; 11 bases line up with TRBD2. The junction had 8 bases not matched to a gene; V was cut back by 3 bases and J by 7 bases. The CDR3 extends over 16 amino acids. CDR1 SGHTA and CDR2 FQGTGA come from the germline V gene. CDR3 bases: TGTGCCAGCAGCTTTAGCGGGGGGGCCGACTTTAATGAGCAGTTCTTC. Translating it yields CASSFSGGADFNEQFF.

This clone has more than one count but fewer than ten. The gene calls are TRBV5-1 and TRBJ2-1; 9 bases match TRBD2. CDR3 size: 16 residues. After removal of 4 bases from V and 0 bases from J, the junction contained 5 bases not matched to a gene. Germline assignment: CDR1 SGHRS and CDR2 YFSETQ. This chain's CDR3 is CASSLRSGSSYNEQFF. The CDR3 bases are TGCGCCAGCAGCCTACGTAGCGGGAGCTCCTACAATGAGCAGTTCTTC.

This clone has just one count. The V gene is TRBV2, the J gene TRBJ1-6; 7 bases are shared with TRBD1. The CDR3 is made up of 15 amino acids. The germline V gene encodes CDR1 SNHLY and CDR2 FYNNEI. V was clipped by 5 bases and J by 8 bases; unmatched bases: 9. The CDR3 DNA is TGTGCCAGCAGTTTGGACAGGCAATTCCATTCACCCCTCCACTTT. Translated: CASSLDRQFHSPLHF.

This chain uses TRBV9 with TRBJ2-7; 10 positions match TRBD1. The CDR3 runs 15 residues. Germline assignment: CDR1 SGDLS and CDR2 YYNGEE. With V trimmed by 3 bases and J by 5 bases, 8 bases remained unmatched. CDR3 DNA sequence: TGTGCCAGCAGCGGAGGGGACAGGGGAGGGCACGAGCAGTACTTC. Its translation is CASSGGDRGGHEQYF. The full variable domain, completed using reference TRBV9 and TRBJ2-7, is DSGVTQTPKHLITATGQRVTLRCSPRSGDLSVYWYQQSLDQGLQFLIQYYNGEERAKGNILERFSAQQFPDLHSELNLSSLELGDSALYFCASSGGDRGGHEQYFGPGTRLTVT.

This sequence joins TRBV6-5 and TRBJ2-7; no firm D call. Trimming took 5 bases from V and 3 from J, leaving 11 bases between them. Germline V gene data show CDR1 as MNHEY and CDR2 as SVGAGI. The length of the CDR3 is 13 residues. DNA of the CDR3: TGTGCCAGCAGTCCCCCCGGGTACTACGAGCAGTACTTC. Translation gives CASSPPGYYEQYF.

The rearrangement joins TRBV27 to TRBJ1-4; D is unresolved. Per germline, CDR1 MNHEY and CDR2 SMNVEV (reference sequence). The V and J ends lost 3 bases and 8 bases respectively, with 19 bases between them. This CDR3 has 16 amino acids. The CDR3 sequence is CASSFIRSSSPEKLFF. The CDR3 region has the DNA TGTGCCAGCAGTTTCATCCGGAGCTCTAGTCCAGAAAAACTGTTTTTT.

This clone showed up just once. The chain has TRBV4-3 and TRBJ2-3; TRBD2 aligns across 9 bases. The germline gives CDR1 LGHNA, CDR2 YSLEER. The CDR3 has 22 amino acids. The junction had 23 bases not matched to a gene; V was cut back by 0 bases and J by 4 bases. The CDR3 here is CASSQDQGGLSSGIGGADTQYF. The DNA of the CDR3 is TGCGCCAGCAGCCAAGATCAAGGGGGTCTGTCTAGCGGGATTGGAGGGGCAGATACGCAGTATTTT.

The V gene is TRBV9, the J gene TRBJ1-5; D possibly corresponds to TRBD1 (5 bases). Trimming pared 4 bases from V and 5 bases from J, leaving 16 bases between. The CDR3 runs to 15 residues. Per the germline V gene, CDR1 is SGDLS and CDR2 is YYNGEE. The CDR3 here is CASSLDGGSDQPQHF. The DNA of the CDR3 is TGTGCCAGCAGCCTGGATGGGGGGTCTGATCAGCCCCAGCATTTT.